This entry lists 18 T cell receptor beta chains sequenced from one sample in a study of control samples from healthy donors and cancer patients (dated by TCRdb to the early 2020s). Library preparation employed the immunoSEQ multiplex PCR assay. TCRdb stores this immuneACCESS table with in-frame sequences only. Part of the clones is absent; in the studies checked, under half of the shortfall reflects unresolved V genes, and no reason is known for the rest. A total of about 120,000 clones appear in this sample, approximately 94% of them only once. The top ten hold approximately 4% of the sample. The sequenced sample consisted of blood. Receptor source: a man aged 25-40 years in good health.

J is TRBJ2-1 and V is TRBV5-1, with D unresolved. CDR1 is SGHRS and CDR2 is YFSETQ in the germline V gene. Trimming pared 0 bases from V and 7 bases from J, leaving 2 bases between. CDR3 length equals 11 residues. CDR3 in DNA: TGCGCCAGCAGCTTGGGGAATGAGCAGTTCTTC. This codes for CASSLGNEQFF.

The chain combines TRBV7-6 with TRBJ2-1; either TRBD1 or TRBD2 may fit D (5 bases each). The germline V gene has CDR1 SGHVS and CDR2 FNYEAQ. V was clipped by 2 bases and J by 8 bases, with 16 bases between them. CDR3 length: 15 amino acids. Here the CDR3 reads CASSLKGWGFDEQFF. The CDR3 nucleotides read TGTGCCAGCAGCTTAAAAGGATGGGGGTTCGATGAGCAGTTCTTC.

The chain combines TRBV6-6 with TRBJ1-3; the D is unclear. V was trimmed by 2 bases and J by 0 bases, leaving 8 bases between them. From germline, CDR1 is MNHNY and CDR2 SVGAGI (reference sequence). CDR3 length: 15 residues. The CDR3 nucleotides read TGTGCCAGCAGTTACAGGACGGACTCTGGAAACACCATATATTTT. Amino acids: CASSYRTDSGNTIYF.

V is TRBV11-2 and J is TRBJ1-5; D call uncertain. V was pared by 5 bases and J by 5 bases, with 13 bases between. Germline CDR1 is SGHAT and CDR2 is FQNNGV. CDR3 length equals 14 residues. CDR3 sequence: CASSIGPAYQPQHF. The CDR3 DNA sequence: TGTGCCAGCAGCATAGGACCGGCCTATCAGCCCCAGCATTTT.

This sequence joins TRBV28 and TRBJ2-7; perhaps TRBD2 as D (5 bases). CDR3 length equals 12 residues. Looked up from germline, CDR1 is MDHEN and CDR2 is SYDVKM. Trimming left V 6 bases short and J 2 bases short, with 8 bases between. The CDR3 spells CASRRVTYEQYF. CDR3 bases: TGTGCCAGCAGGAGGGTTACCTACGAGCAGTACTTC.

The chain recombines TRBV11-2 with TRBJ2-1, with D perhaps given as TRBD1 or TRBD2 (5 bases each). V lost 5 bases and J lost 8, with 10 bases in between. Looked up from germline, CDR1 is SGHAT and CDR2 is FQNNGV. This CDR3 region has 12 residues. The CDR3 DNA follows: TGTGCCAGCAGCCCCCGAGGGGATGAGCAGTTCTTC. It yields the protein CASSPRGDEQFF.

V usage is TRBV7-2 and J usage is TRBJ2-2, with D uncertain. The CDR3 sequence is 15 residues long. Germline V gene sequence: CDR1 SGHTA, CDR2 FQGNSA. Deletions cut 1 base from V and 4 bases from J, with 10 bases between. CDR3 region: CASSLDLGITGELFF. The CDR3 DNA follows: TGTGCCAGCAGCTTAGACCTGGGGATCACCGGGGAGCTGTTTTTT.

The J gene is TRBJ1-5, the V gene TRBV7-2, with D maybe TRBD1 (5 bases). From germline, CDR1 is SGHTA and CDR2 FQGNSA. V lost 6 bases to trimming and J lost 6 bases, with 12 bases between them. This CDR3 is built from 13 residues. The CDR3 region is CASSKDTVQPQHF. The CDR3 region has the DNA TGTGCCAGCAGTAAGGACACCGTTCAGCCCCAGCATTTT. The full variable domain, with the rest looked up from reference TRBV7-2 and TRBJ1-5, is GAGVSQSPSNKVTEKGKDVELRCDPISGHTALYWYRQSLGQGLEFLIYFQGNSAPDKSGLPSDRFSAERTGGSVSTLTIQRTQQEDSAVYLCASSKDTVQPQHFGDGTRLSIL.

The V call is TRBV7-9, the J call TRBJ2-1; TRBD1 agrees at 7 bases. The V segment lost 3 bases and the J segment 3 bases; nucleotides outside the gene matches: 5. Germline CDR1 and CDR2: SEHNR and FQNEAQ (reference sequence). This CDR3 is built from 15 residues. The CDR3 coding sequence is TGTGCCAGCAGCTTCCTGACAGGGTTCTACAATGAGCAGTTCTTC. Protein: CASSFLTGFYNEQFF.

This rearrangement joins TRBV4-3 to TRBJ1-2; D is undetermined. CDR3 length equals 15 residues. Germline values: CDR1 LGHNA, CDR2 YSLEER. Trimming stripped 0 bases from V and 1 base from J, with 9 bases between. Written as DNA, the CDR3 is TGCGCCAGCAGCCAAGAGGTACCAGGTAACTATGGCTACACCTTC. Protein product: CASSQEVPGNYGYTF.

This clone has only one observation. The chain carries TRBV27 and TRBJ1-4, with D hard to call. With 5 bases removed from V and 10 bases from J, the gap between germline ends came to 23 bases. The CDR3 sequence is 16 residues long. Germline loops: CDR1 MNHEY, CDR2 SMNVEV (reference sequence). CDR3 in DNA: TGTGCCAGCAGTACCCACCGGGCGCCTGAGGATGGAAAACTGTTTTTT. Protein: CASSTHRAPEDGKLFF.

The V call is TRBV11-2, the J call TRBJ2-1, with a possible D match to TRBD1 (5 bases). CDR3 length: 13 residues. Per germline, CDR1 SGHAT and CDR2 FQNNGV. Trimming took off 0 bases at V and 8 bases at J, with 8 bases between the two ends. This CDR3 is CASSLDRVHEQFF. In DNA form, the CDR3 reads TGTGCCAGCAGCTTAGACAGGGTCCATGAGCAGTTCTTC.

The chain uses TRBV7-3 and TRBJ2-1; 9 nucleotides align to TRBD2. Germline V CDR1 and CDR2: SGHTA, FQGTGA. With V trimmed by 1 base and J by 3 bases, 7 bases remained unmatched. The CDR3 has 17 residues. CDR3 coding DNA: TGTGCCAGCAGCTTAATGTCAAGCGGGGGGTACTACAATGAGCAGTTCTTC. Translation: CASSLMSSGGYYNEQFF.

The V gene is TRBV2, the J gene TRBJ2-1, with D possibly matching TRBD1 (6 bases). Deletions cut 1 base from V and 3 bases from J, with 10 bases between. Germline V gene data show CDR1 as SNHLY and CDR2 as FYNNEI. CDR3 length: 15 residues. The chain's CDR3 is CASSEDRAYYNEQFF. The CDR3 DNA reads as TGTGCCAGCAGTGAAGACAGGGCTTACTACAATGAGCAGTTCTTC.

The chain has TRBV9 and TRBJ1-2, with D maybe TRBD1 (5 bases). CDR3 length equals 13 residues. Trimming left V 3 bases short and J 5 bases short, with 11 bases between. From germline, CDR1 is SGDLS and CDR2 YYNGEE. This CDR3 is CASSAEPGYGYTF. The CDR3 nucleotides read TGTGCCAGCAGCGCCGAACCAGGGTATGGCTACACCTTC.

In this sample, this clone is medium-sized. This chain uses TRBV7-9 with TRBJ2-7; D not resolved. Germline assignment: CDR1 SEHNR and CDR2 FQNEAQ (reference sequence). The V and J ends lost 4 bases and 0 bases respectively, with 10 bases between them. CDR3 length: 14 residues. The CDR3, as DNA: TGTGCCAGCAGCTGGGCCGGAAGCTCCTACGAGCAGTACTTC. The encoded protein is CASSWAGSSYEQYF.

This chain links TRBV19 with TRBJ1-5; D uncertain. In germline, CDR1 is LNHDA, CDR2 SQIVND (reference sequence). The CDR3 is made up of 14 amino acids. V was cut by 3 bases and J by 1 base, with 7 bases left in between. CDR3 sequence: CASSMKPSNQPQHF. CDR3 bases: TGTGCCAGTAGTATGAAACCAAGCAATCAGCCCCAGCATTTT.

This clone was observed a single time. The chain is built from TRBV7-6 and TRBJ2-5; D unresolved. The V gene's germline CDR1 is SGHVS and CDR2 FNYEAQ. This CDR3 contains 13 residues. The V and J ends lost 4 bases and 2 bases respectively, with 8 bases between them. CDR3 DNA: TGTGCCAGCAGCTCCCAGCTTCAAGAGACCCAGTACTTC. It translates to CASSSQLQETQYF.